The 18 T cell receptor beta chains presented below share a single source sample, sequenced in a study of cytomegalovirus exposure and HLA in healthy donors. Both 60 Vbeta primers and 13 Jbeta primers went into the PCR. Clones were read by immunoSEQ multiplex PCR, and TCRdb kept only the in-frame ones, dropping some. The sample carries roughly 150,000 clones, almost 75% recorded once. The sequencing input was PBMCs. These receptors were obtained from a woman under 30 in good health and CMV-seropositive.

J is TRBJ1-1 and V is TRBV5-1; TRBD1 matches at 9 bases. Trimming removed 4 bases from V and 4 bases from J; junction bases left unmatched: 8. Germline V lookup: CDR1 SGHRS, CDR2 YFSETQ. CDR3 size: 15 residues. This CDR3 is CASSGWDREGTEAFF. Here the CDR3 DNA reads TGCGCCAGCAGCGGATGGGACAGGGAGGGCACTGAAGCTTTCTTT.

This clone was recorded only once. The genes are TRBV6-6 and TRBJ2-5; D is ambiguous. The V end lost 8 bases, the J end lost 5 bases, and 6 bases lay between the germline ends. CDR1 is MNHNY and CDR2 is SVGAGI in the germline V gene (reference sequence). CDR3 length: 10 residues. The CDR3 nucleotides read TGTGCCAGCGGCTGGGAGACCCAGTACTTC. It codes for CASGWETQYF.

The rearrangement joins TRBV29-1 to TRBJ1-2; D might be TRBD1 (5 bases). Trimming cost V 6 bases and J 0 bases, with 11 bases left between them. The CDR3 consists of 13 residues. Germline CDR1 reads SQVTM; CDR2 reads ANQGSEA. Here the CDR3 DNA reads TGCAGCGTACTGGACAAAGCTAACTATGGCTACACCTTC. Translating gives CSVLDKANYGYTF.

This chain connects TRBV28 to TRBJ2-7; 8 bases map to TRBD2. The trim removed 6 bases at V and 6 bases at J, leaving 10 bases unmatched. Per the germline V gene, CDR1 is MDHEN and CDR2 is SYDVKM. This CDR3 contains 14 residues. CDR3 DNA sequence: TGTGCCAGCAGGCCCCCGGGACTAGGACCCGAGCAGTACTTC. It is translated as CASRPPGLGPEQYF.

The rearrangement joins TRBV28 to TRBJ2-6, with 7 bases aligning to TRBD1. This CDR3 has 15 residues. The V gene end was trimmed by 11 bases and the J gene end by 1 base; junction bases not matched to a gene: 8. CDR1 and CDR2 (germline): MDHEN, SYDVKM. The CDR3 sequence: CAVRGPLSGANVLTF. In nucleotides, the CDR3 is TGTGCCGTAAGGGGGCCCTTATCTGGGGCCAACGTCCTGACTTTC.

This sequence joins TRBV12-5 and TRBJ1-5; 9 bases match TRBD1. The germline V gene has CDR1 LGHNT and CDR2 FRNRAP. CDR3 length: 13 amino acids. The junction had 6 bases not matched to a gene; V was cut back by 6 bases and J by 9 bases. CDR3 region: CASGGTGGWPQHF. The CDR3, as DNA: TGTGCTAGTGGAGGTACAGGGGGCTGGCCCCAGCATTTT.

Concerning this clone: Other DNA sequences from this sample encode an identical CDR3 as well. The CDR3 is CASSQDGGYEQYF. The CDR3 DNA follows: TGCGCCAGCAGCCAGGACGGGGGCTACGAGCAGTACTTC. The J gene is TRBJ2-7, the V gene TRBV4-3; possible D gene TRBD2, 6 bases. V lost 3 bases to trimming and J lost 3 bases, with 9 bases between them. Germline V gene data show CDR1 as LGHNA and CDR2 as YSLEER. The CDR3 runs to 13 residues.

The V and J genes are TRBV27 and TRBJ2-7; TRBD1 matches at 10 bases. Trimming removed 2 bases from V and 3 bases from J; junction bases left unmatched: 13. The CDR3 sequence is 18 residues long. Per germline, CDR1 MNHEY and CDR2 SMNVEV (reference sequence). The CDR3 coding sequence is TGTGCCAGCAGTTTAGGAAGGGGACAGGGGATATCTTTCTACGAGCAGTACTTC. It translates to CASSLGRGQGISFYEQYF.

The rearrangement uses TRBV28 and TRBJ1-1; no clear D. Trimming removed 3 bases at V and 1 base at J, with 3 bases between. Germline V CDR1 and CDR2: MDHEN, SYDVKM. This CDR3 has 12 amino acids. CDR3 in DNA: TGTGCCAGCAGTTTTAAGAACACTGAAGCTTTCTTT. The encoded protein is CASSFKNTEAFF. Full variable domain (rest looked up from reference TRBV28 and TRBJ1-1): DVKVTQSSRYLVKRTGEKVFLECVQDMDHENMFWYRQDPGLGLRLIYFSYDVKMKEKGDIPEGYSVSREKKERFSLILESASTNQTSMYLCASSFKNTEAFFGQGTRLTVV.

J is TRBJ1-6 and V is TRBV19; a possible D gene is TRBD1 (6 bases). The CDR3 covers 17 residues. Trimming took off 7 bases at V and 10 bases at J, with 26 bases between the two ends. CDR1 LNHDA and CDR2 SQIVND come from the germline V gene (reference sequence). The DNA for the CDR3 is TGTGCCAGTACCCACTCCCTAGCAGGGGACGAGAAGTCACCCCTCCACTTT. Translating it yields CASTHSLAGDEKSPLHF.

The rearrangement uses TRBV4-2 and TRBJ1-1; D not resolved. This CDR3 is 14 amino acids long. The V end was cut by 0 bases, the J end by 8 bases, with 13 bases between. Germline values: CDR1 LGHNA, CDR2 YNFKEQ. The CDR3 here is CASSQEGPKTEAFF. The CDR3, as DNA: TGTGCCAGCAGCCAAGAGGGCCCTAAAACGGAAGCTTTCTTT.

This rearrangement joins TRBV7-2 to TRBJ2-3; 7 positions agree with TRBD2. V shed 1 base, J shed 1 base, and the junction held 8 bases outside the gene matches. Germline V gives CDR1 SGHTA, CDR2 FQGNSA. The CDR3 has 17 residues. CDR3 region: CASSLVFGGVGTDTQYF. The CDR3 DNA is TGTGCCAGCAGCTTAGTTTTTGGGGGGGTAGGCACAGATACGCAGTATTTT. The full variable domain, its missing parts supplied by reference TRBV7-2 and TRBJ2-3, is GAGVSQSPSNKVTEKGKDVELRCDPISGHTALYWYRQSLGQGLEFLIYFQGNSAPDKSGLPSDRFSAERTGGSVSTLTIQRTQQEDSAVYLCASSLVFGGVGTDTQYFGPGTRLTVL.

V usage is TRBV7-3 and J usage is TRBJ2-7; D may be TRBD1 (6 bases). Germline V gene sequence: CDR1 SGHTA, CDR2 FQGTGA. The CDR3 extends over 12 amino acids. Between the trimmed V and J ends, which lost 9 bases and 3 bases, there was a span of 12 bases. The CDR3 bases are TGTGCCAGTCCAGGGGACCACTACGAGCAGTACTTC. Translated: CASPGDHYEQYF.

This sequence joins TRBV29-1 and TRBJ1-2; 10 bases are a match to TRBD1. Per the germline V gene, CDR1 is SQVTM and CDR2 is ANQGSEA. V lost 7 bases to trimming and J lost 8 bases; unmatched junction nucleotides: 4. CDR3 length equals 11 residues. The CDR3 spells CSDRTGGGYTF. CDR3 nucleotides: TGCAGCGACAGGACAGGGGGAGGCTACACCTTC.

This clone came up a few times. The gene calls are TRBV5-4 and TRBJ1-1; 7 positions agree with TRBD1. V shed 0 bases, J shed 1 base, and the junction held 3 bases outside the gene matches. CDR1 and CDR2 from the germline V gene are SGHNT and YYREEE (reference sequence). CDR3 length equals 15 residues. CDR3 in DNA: TGTGCCAGCAGCTTGGGGGGACAGCGGAACACTGAAGCTTTCTTT. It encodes CASSLGGQRNTEAFF.

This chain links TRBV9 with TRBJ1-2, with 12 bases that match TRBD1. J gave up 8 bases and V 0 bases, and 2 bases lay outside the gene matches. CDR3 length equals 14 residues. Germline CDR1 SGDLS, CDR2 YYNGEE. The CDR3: CASSVVGQGAGYTF. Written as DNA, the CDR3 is TGTGCCAGCAGCGTAGTGGGACAGGGGGCAGGCTACACCTTC.

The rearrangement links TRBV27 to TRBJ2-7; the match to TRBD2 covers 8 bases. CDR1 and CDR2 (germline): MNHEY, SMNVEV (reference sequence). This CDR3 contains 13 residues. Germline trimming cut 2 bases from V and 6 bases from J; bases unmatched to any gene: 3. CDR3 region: CASSLLRGGEQYF. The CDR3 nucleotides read TGTGCCAGCAGTTTACTCCGGGGGGGCGAGCAGTACTTC.

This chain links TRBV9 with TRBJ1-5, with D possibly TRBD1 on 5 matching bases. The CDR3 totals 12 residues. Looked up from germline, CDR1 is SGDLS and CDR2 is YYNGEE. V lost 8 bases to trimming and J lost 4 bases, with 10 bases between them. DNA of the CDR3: TGTGCCAGTGGGGGGGGTAATCAGCCCCAGCATTTT. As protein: CASGGGNQPQHF. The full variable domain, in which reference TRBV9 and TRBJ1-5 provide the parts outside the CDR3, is DSGVTQTPKHLITATGQRVTLRCSPRSGDLSVYWYQQSLDQGLQFLIQYYNGEERAKGNILERFSAQQFPDLHSELNLSSLELGDSALYFCASGGGNQPQHFGDGTRLSIL.